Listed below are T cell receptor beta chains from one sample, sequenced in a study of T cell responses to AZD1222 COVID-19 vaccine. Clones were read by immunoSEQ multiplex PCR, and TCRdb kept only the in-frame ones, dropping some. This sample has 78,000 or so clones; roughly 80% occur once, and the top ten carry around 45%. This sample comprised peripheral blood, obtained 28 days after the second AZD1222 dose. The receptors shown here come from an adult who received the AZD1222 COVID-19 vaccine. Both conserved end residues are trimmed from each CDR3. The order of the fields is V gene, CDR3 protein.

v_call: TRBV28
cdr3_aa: ASSLWTGPDEQY

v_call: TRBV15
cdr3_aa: ATSREDRATNEKLF

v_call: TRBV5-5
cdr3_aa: ASTPGGSNSPLH

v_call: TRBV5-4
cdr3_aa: ASSSQGAEETQY

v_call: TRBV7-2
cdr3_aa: ASSRSYNEQF

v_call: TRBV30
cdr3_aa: ACTGLAGAYEQY

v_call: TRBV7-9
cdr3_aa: ASSRSGIRPNEQF

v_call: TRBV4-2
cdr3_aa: ASSQGVAEVSTDTQY

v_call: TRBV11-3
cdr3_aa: ASSLVTQGACNQPQH

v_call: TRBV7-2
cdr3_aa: ASSLENYEQY

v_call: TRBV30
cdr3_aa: AWSVGSNEKLF

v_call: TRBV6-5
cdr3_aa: ASSPAGAGELF

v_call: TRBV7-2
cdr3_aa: ASSLAGGAKNIQY

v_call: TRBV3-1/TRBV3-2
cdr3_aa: ASSQGGEGGYEQY

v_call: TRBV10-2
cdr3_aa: ASLDRGLTEAF

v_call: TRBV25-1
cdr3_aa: ASTVGSRNEQF

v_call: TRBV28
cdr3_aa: ASSWGTGANEKLF

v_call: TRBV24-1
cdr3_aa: ATSDSDRSETQY

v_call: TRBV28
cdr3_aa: ASSFFRSNQPQH

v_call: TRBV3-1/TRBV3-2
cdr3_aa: ASSQPGVNTEAF

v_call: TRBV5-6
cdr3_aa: ASSLVSQKLF

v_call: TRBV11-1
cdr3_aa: ASSFNGPDEQY

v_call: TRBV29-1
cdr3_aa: SALDSYGYT

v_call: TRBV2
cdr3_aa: ASSAVADLSYEQY

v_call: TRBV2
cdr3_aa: ASSAIEETQY

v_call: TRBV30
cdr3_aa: AWSVGETQY

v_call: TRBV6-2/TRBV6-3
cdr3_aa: ASSYPQLAGGPTNEQF

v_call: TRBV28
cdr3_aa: ASSPPVGGRGDTQY

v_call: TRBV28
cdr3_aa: ASSSRGRVTEAF

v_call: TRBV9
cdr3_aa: ASSGPENTEAF

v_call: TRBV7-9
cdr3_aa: ASSLVGPYEQY

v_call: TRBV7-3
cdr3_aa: ASSPVSTDTQY